The rows below give T cell receptor beta chains drawn from one sample of a study of OX40 agonist ivuxolimab in advanced cancers. This table comes from immunoSEQ multiplex PCR, and its TCRdb copy is limited to in-frame clones, with some not included. The table shows just over 20,000 clones, with more than 75% occurring only once. The sample was CD4+ or CD8+ T cells sorted from blood, taken in a trial of the OX40 agonist ivuxolimab. These receptors were obtained from an adult with an advanced solid tumor such as melanoma, head and neck, liver or kidney cancer. The CDR3 runs from the conserved cysteine through the conserved F or W. Fields, in order: clone size, V gene, D gene, CDR3 length, J gene, CDR3 protein, CDR3 DNA. D genes are given only for firm matches. The size entry is marked missing in some rows and otherwise reads once, few, many or a size class.

.,TRBV11-2,.,13,TRBJ2-1,CASSLQKGDEQFF,TGTGCCAGCAGCTTACAGAAAGGGGATGAGCAGTTCTTC
.,TRBV6-1,.,14,TRBJ1-1,CASRSIQGNTEAFF,TGTGCCAGCAGAAGTATACAGGGGAACACTGAAGCTTTCTTT
once,TRBV4-2,TRBD1,16,TRBJ1-2,CASSQNNRGQNYGYTF,TGTGCCAGCAGCCAAAATAACAGGGGACAGAACTATGGCTACACCTTC
.,TRBV6-5,TRBD1,15,TRBJ2-1,CASSKDRGGHNEQFF,TGTGCCAGCAGTAAGGACAGGGGTGGACACAATGAGCAGTTCTTC
.,TRBV19,.,13,TRBJ1-6,CASSSGSGSPLHF,TGTGCCAGTAGTAGCGGTTCGGGTTCACCCCTCCACTTT
.,TRBV6-5,TRBD1,15,TRBJ1-5,CASSRKQGSNQPQHF,TGTGCCAGCAGTCGTAAACAGGGGAGCAATCAGCCCCAGCATTTT
.,TRBV25-1,.,14,TRBJ2-5,CASSERTVQETQHF,TGTGCCAGCAGTGAACGGACAGTCCAAGAGACCCAGCACTTC
.,TRBV10-1,.,13,TRBJ1-2,CASSESHGRGYTF,TGCGCCAGCAGTGAGTCGCATGGTCGGGGCTACACCTTC
.,TRBV5-1,.,13,TRBJ2-3,CASSSTSTDTQYF,TGCGCCAGCAGCTCTACAAGCACAGATACGCAGTATTTT
once,TRBV7-9,.,13,TRBJ2-3,CASSPSQTDTQYF,TGTGCCAGCAGCCCAAGCCAAACAGATACGCAGTATTTT
.,TRBV5-5,.,12,TRBJ2-7,CASSLRPYEQYF,TGTGCCAGCAGCTTGCGGCCCTACGAGCAGTACTTC
.,TRBV19,.,13,TRBJ2-4,CASRGTAKNIQYF,TGTGCCAGTAGAGGGACAGCCAAAAACATTCAGTACTTC
once,TRBV9,.,15,TRBJ1-2,CASSVAGTPFYGYTF,TGTGCCAGCAGCGTCGCCGGGACACCCTTCTATGGCTACACCTTC
.,TRBV5-1,.,15,TRBJ2-1,CASRTGSLSTNEQFF,TGCGCCAGCCGTACAGGTTCGCTGTCAACCAATGAGCAGTTCTTC
.,TRBV7-2,.,13,TRBJ2-7,CASGDQVPYEQYF,TGTGCCAGCGGAGATCAGGTTCCCTACGAGCAGTACTTC
few,TRBV13,.,16,TRBJ2-1,CASSLAAPGGSNEQFF,TGTGCCAGCAGCTTAGCCGCCCCGGGGGGCAGCAATGAGCAGTTCTTC
.,TRBV7-9,.,18,TRBJ2-2,CASSLAAGGRLGTGELFF,TGTGCCAGCAGCTTAGCGGCTGGTGGCCGATTAGGAACCGGGGAGCTGTTTTTT
.,TRBV6-5,TRBD1,12,TRBJ1-2,CAGRSGGSGYTF,TGTGCCGGGAGATCAGGGGGCTCTGGCTACACCTTC
.,TRBV19,.,16,TRBJ1-1,CASSISGLRGRTEAFF,TGTGCCAGTAGTATTTCGGGTCTTCGGGGTCGGACTGAAGCTTTCTTT
few,TRBV15,.,13,TRBJ2-3,CATSRDRGDTQYF,TGTGCCACCAGCAGAGATCGGGGAGATACGCAGTATTTT
.,TRBV14,.,14,TRBJ1-1,CASSPGTPNTEAFF,TGTGCCAGCAGCCCAGGGACGCCGAACACTGAAGCTTTCTTT
.,TRBV5-1,TRBD1,13,TRBJ1-2,CASSVLGQAGYTF,TGCGCCAGCAGCGTCCTTGGACAGGCGGGCTACACCTTC
few,TRBV6-5,.,14,TRBJ1-2,CASSYSWRPGGYTF,TGTGCCAGCAGTTACTCCTGGCGCCCTGGGGGCTACACCTTC
.,TRBV6-1,TRBD1,14,TRBJ2-7,CASSAPGQGNEQYF,TGTGCCAGCAGTGCACCGGGACAGGGCAACGAGCAGTACTTC
.,TRBV4-2,TRBD2,18,TRBJ2-7,CASSQDLTSGGTHYEQYF,TGTGCCAGCAGCCAAGATTTGACTAGCGGGGGAACACACTACGAGCAGTACTTC
.,TRBV20-1,.,10,TRBJ2-3,CSATIDTQYF,TGCAGTGCGACAATAGATACGCAGTATTTT
.,TRBV27,.,13,TRBJ2-4,CASKPVGVNIQYF,TGTGCCAGCAAACCGGTAGGAGTAAACATTCAGTACTTC
.,TRBV6-5,TRBD2,15,TRBJ2-1,CASSNPGLVSNEQFF,TGTGCCAGCAGTAATCCGGGACTAGTAAGTAATGAGCAGTTCTTC
.,TRBV16,.,13,TRBJ1-2,CASSLRGRDGYTF,TGTGCCAGCAGCCTGCGGGGTCGGGATGGCTACACCTTC
.,TRBV6-5,TRBD1,11,TRBJ1-4,CASRRQGKLFF,TGTGCCAGCAGGCGACAGGGAAAACTGTTTTTT
.,TRBV27,TRBD2,15,TRBJ2-1,CASSSTSGGYNEQFF,TGTGCCAGCAGTTCGACTAGCGGGGGGTACAATGAGCAGTTCTTC
.,TRBV19,.,16,TRBJ1-1,CASSIDSWGMNTEAFF,TGTGCCAGTAGTATAGATTCGTGGGGGATGAACACTGAAGCTTTCTTT
.,TRBV13,TRBD1,16,TRBJ2-1,CASSPPGQGVQDEQFF,TGTGCCAGCAGCCCGCCGGGACAGGGGGTTCAGGATGAGCAGTTCTTC
.,TRBV6-6,TRBD1,13,TRBJ1-5,CASVGQANQPQHF,TGTGCCAGCGTTGGACAGGCCAATCAGCCCCAGCATTTT
.,TRBV30,.,13,TRBJ1-2,CARHRLSNYGYTF,TGTGCCCGTCACAGGCTTTCTAACTATGGCTACACCTTC
.,TRBV6-6,.,14,TRBJ2-7,CASSPWGGLDEQYF,TGTGCCAGCAGCCCATGGGGGGGCTTGGACGAGCAGTACTTC
.,TRBV19,.,15,TRBJ2-7,CASSEVAGDSYEQYF,TGTGCCAGTAGTGAGGTGGCAGGCGATTCCTACGAGCAGTACTTC
.,TRBV29-1,.,12,TRBJ2-7,CSIRTVTYEQYF,TGCAGCATTCGGACCGTTACCTACGAGCAGTACTTC
once,TRBV5-1,.,14,TRBJ2-2,CASSLGLDAGELFF,TGCGCCAGCAGCTTGGGCCTAGACGCCGGGGAGCTGTTTTTT
.,TRBV5-6,.,14,TRBJ1-1,CASSLSGPSVGAFF,TGTGCCAGCAGCTTGTCGGGGCCGTCGGTTGGAGCTTTCTTT
.,TRBV18,TRBD1,16,TRBJ1-6,CASSPDWTGKNSPLHF,TGTGCCAGCTCACCCGACTGGACAGGAAAGAATTCACCCCTCCACTTT
.,TRBV6-5,TRBD1,14,TRBJ1-2,CASSYSRDRGGYTF,TGTGCCAGCAGTTACTCCCGGGACAGGGGCGGCTACACCTTC
.,TRBV4-3,TRBD2,15,TRBJ2-5,CASRPRLAELETQYF,TGCGCCAGCAGGCCTCGACTAGCGGAGTTAGAGACCCAGTACTTC
.,TRBV7-9,.,15,TRBJ1-3,CASSLMASSGNTIYF,TGTGCCAGCAGTTTAATGGCTTCCTCTGGAAACACCATATATTTT
.,TRBV18,TRBD2,14,TRBJ2-7,CASSPGEAGREQYF,TGTGCCAGCTCACCCGGGGAAGCGGGGAGAGAGCAGTACTTC
.,TRBV7-8,.,18,TRBJ1-3,CASSLSAGNPSSGNTIYF,TGTGCCAGCAGCTTATCGGCAGGGAATCCCAGCTCTGGAAACACCATATATTTT
.,TRBV7-3,.,11,TRBJ1-5,CASGGDQPQHF,TGTGCCAGCGGGGGCGATCAGCCCCAGCATTTT
once,TRBV6-1,.,16,TRBJ1-2,CASSEGDWGWSYGYTF,TGTGCCAGCAGTGAGGGGGACTGGGGCTGGAGCTATGGCTACACCTTC
.,TRBV21-1,.,11,TRBJ2-7,CASSLAYEQYF,TGTGCCAGCAGCCTGGCCTACGAGCAGTACTTC
.,TRBV6-6,.,13,TRBJ1-1,CASSLDPVASSQF,TGTGCCAGCAGCCTCGATCCCGTAGCGTCCTCGCAATTT
few,TRBV7-2,TRBD1,16,TRBJ2-4,CASSLRQGASKNIQYF,TGTGCCAGCAGCCTCCGACAGGGGGCGTCCAAAAACATTCAGTACTTC
.,TRBV11-2,.,13,TRBJ2-7,CASSPLVAYGQYF,TGTGCCAGCAGCCCCCTCGTAGCGTACGGGCAGTACTTC
.,TRBV13,TRBD1,17,TRBJ2-2,CASSSSIIGGNAGELFF,TGTGCCAGCAGCTCCTCGATTATAGGGGGCAATGCCGGGGAGCTGTTTTTT
.,TRBV7-2,.,14,TRBJ2-3,CASSFGGGTDTQYF,TGTGCCAGCAGCTTCGGGGGCGGGACAGATACGCAGTATTTT
few,TRBV6-6,.,13,TRBJ1-5,CASSYGEDQPQHF,TGTGCCAGCAGTTACGGGGAAGATCAGCCCCAGCATTTT